These T cell receptor beta chains were read from a single sample in a study of human T cells and chemical hapten exposure. MiXCR, applied by TCRdb to the RACE reads, yields one record per CDR3 protein. The repertoire holds more than 75,000 distinct CDR3 sequences, with roughly 9.1% as singletons. The input for sequencing was whole blood, taken in connection with sensitization to the hapten diphenylcyclopropenone (DPC). Source of these receptors: a woman aged 40 to 50 with alopecia areata. Some clones in this sample may be carry-over from other donors' samples. Each CDR3 is given with its conserved first and last residue. D genes are given only for firm matches. Size is stated for part of the rows, as once, few or many counts, or as a class when the clone is expanded.

d_gene: .; v_gene: TRBV7-6; j_gene: TRBJ1-1; abundance: many; CDR3nt: TGTGCCAGCAGCTTAAGCTTGGGTCGGACTGAAGCTTTCTTT; CDR3aa: CASSLSLGRTEAFF
d_gene: .; v_gene: TRBV29-1; j_gene: TRBJ1-2; abundance: few; CDR3nt: TGCAGCGTTGATGGGGCAGCGGGATATGGCTACACCTTC; CDR3aa: CSVDGAAGYGYTF
d_gene: TRBD1; v_gene: TRBV28; j_gene: TRBJ1-1; abundance: many; CDR3nt: TGTGCCAGCAGTTGGGACAGGGGGTCCGGTAACACTGAAGCTTTCTTT; CDR3aa: CASSWDRGSGNTEAFF
d_gene: .; v_gene: TRBV12-3/TRBV12-4; j_gene: TRBJ1-3; abundance: many; CDR3nt: TGTGCCAGCAGCGCCGGGACACCCCAAACCATATATTTT; CDR3aa: CASSAGTPQTIYF
d_gene: .; v_gene: TRBV5-4; j_gene: TRBJ1-1; abundance: .; CDR3nt: TGTGCCAGCAGCCCGAGCGGGCCTAGAGGTACTGAAGCTTTCTTT; CDR3aa: CASSPSGPRGTEAFF
d_gene: TRBD1; v_gene: TRBV7-9; j_gene: TRBJ2-2; abundance: many; CDR3nt: TGTGCCAGCAGCTTAGCCACCGGGACAGCAAACACCGGGGAGCTGTTTTTT; CDR3aa: CASSLATGTANTGELFF
d_gene: .; v_gene: TRBV24-1; j_gene: TRBJ2-1; abundance: few; CDR3nt: TGTGCCACCAGTGATTCGCTCGCGGAGCAGTTCTTC; CDR3aa: CATSDSLAEQFF
d_gene: .; v_gene: TRBV9; j_gene: TRBJ1-1; abundance: few; CDR3nt: TGTGCCAGCAGCGTAGATATAACGGGGGGCACTGAAGCTTTCTTT; CDR3aa: CASSVDITGGTEAFF
d_gene: .; v_gene: TRBV2; j_gene: TRBJ2-2; abundance: few; CDR3nt: TGTGCCAGCAGCGCCCAGGGTATCAACACCGGGGAGCTGTTTTTT; CDR3aa: CASSAQGINTGELFF
d_gene: .; v_gene: TRBV10-2; j_gene: TRBJ2-1; abundance: .; CDR3nt: TGCGCCAGCAGTGGGCAAAGACCTTGGACAAGGGATGAGCAGTTCTTC; CDR3aa: CASSGQRPWTRDEQFF
d_gene: TRBD1; v_gene: TRBV12-3/TRBV12-4; j_gene: TRBJ1-5; abundance: .; CDR3nt: TGTGCCAGCAGTACTGGACAGGGCGGGCAGCCCCAGCATTTT; CDR3aa: CASSTGQGGQPQHF
d_gene: TRBD2; v_gene: TRBV28; j_gene: TRBJ2-7; abundance: many; CDR3nt: TGTGCCAGCACCCCCCTGGGGGGGAACATGCACGAGCAGTACTTC; CDR3aa: CASTPLGGNMHEQYF
d_gene: .; v_gene: TRBV9; j_gene: TRBJ1-2; abundance: .; CDR3nt: TGTGCCAGCAGCAATCCGGCAGAGCCGTATGGCTACACCTTC; CDR3aa: CASSNPAEPYGYTF
d_gene: TRBD2; v_gene: TRBV20-1; j_gene: TRBJ2-1; abundance: few; CDR3nt: TGCAGTGCTAGAGTCTTTAATGCCGGGGGGTTCAATGAGCAGTTCTTC; CDR3aa: CSARVFNAGGFNEQFF
d_gene: .; v_gene: TRBV24-1; j_gene: TRBJ2-5; abundance: many; CDR3nt: TGTGCCACCAGTGATGAAGAGACCCAGTACTTC; CDR3aa: CATSDEETQYF
d_gene: .; v_gene: TRBV12-3/TRBV12-4; j_gene: TRBJ1-1; abundance: few; CDR3nt: TGTGCCAGCAGCACACTCATGAACACTGAAGCTTTCTTT; CDR3aa: CASSTLMNTEAFF
d_gene: TRBD2; v_gene: TRBV20-1; j_gene: TRBJ2-3; abundance: .; CDR3nt: TGCAGTGCTAGGAGCGTGCGGGGGTACACAGATACGCAGTATTTT; CDR3aa: CSARSVRGYTDTQYF
d_gene: .; v_gene: TRBV28; j_gene: TRBJ2-2; abundance: few; CDR3nt: TGTGCCAGCACCTACCTCGGGACTTTTAAAACCGGGGAGCTGTTTTTT; CDR3aa: CASTYLGTFKTGELFF
d_gene: .; v_gene: TRBV6-5; j_gene: TRBJ1-5; abundance: .; CDR3nt: TGTGCCAGCAGTTACTCTCAGTATAGCAATCAGCCCCAGCATTTT; CDR3aa: CASSYSQYSNQPQHF
d_gene: TRBD1; v_gene: TRBV25-1; j_gene: TRBJ2-7; abundance: many; CDR3nt: TGTGCCAGCAGTGCGCAGGGGGTCTACGAGCAGTACTTC; CDR3aa: CASSAQGVYEQYF